The clone carrying this T cell receptor (beta chain) appeared a single time. Its antigen remains unknown. The data stem from a study of T cell responses to AZD1222 COVID-19 vaccine. Study conclusions and caveats: In the spike-specific TCR repertoire, nearly half reportedly target unmutated variant regions. The donor cohort was predominantly white British with a female majority, and clonal diversity may have been underestimated. Seropositivity was recorded at baseline in only 6 or 7 AZD1222 recipients.

The method was immunoSEQ multiplex PCR; TCRdb's version includes in-frame clones alone and lacks a portion of them. The sample carries 150,000 or so clones, around nine tenths recorded once. The CDR3 sequence is 16 residues long. With 6 bases clipped from V and 6 bases from J, the junction kept 17 bases outside the gene matches. Germline V gene lookup returns CDR1 MNHEY and CDR2 SMNVEV (reference sequence). The sequence was collected from an adult in good health. The chain joins TRBV27 to TRBJ2-7; 7 bases match TRBD1. The sample was peripheral blood, taken on day 0 of MenACWY control vaccination. CDR3 protein: CASSLGAHRGIGEQYF. The CDR3, as DNA: TGTGCCAGCAGCCTTGGGGCTCACAGGGGAATTGGCGAGCAGTACTTC.